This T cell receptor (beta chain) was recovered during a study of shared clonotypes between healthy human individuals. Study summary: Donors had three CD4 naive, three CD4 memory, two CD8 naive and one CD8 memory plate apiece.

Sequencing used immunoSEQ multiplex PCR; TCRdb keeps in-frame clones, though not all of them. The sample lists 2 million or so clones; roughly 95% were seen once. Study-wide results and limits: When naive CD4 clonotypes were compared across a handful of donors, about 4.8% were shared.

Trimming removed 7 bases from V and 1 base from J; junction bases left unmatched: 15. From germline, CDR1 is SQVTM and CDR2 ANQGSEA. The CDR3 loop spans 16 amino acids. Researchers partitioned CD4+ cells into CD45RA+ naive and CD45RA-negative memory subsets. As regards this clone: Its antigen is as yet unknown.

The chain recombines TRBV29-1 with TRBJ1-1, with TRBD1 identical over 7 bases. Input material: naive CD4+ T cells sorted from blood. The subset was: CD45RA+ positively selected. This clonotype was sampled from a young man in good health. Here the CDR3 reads CSAGGPTGLGNTEAFF. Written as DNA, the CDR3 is TGCAGCGCCGGGGGACCGACAGGGTTAGGGAACACTGAAGCTTTCTTT.